This T cell receptor beta chain was obtained from a study of blood T cell repertoires in COVID-19. Study overall: Collection of acute and convalescent COVID-19 samples took place in the United States, Italy and Spain.

Original analysis: Scientists estimated how many nucleated cells there were by amplifying reference gene primers. Sequenced by immunoSEQ multiplex PCR; TCRdb stores in-frame clones only, minus some. V and J calls and clone size come straight from that table; D and trimming were deduced from the DNA. Of some 230,000 clones in the sample, approximately 83% are singletons; the top ten hold about 2.1%. V shed 4 bases, J shed 10 bases, and the junction held 31 bases outside the gene matches. The CDR3 spans 21 residues. CDR1 KGHDR and CDR2 SFDVKD come from the germline V gene. The clonotype originates from a woman aged 55-69 years with acute or convalescent COVID-19. The rearrangement uses TRBV24-1 and TRBJ2-7; 9 bases map to TRBD1. The sample consisted of peripheral blood. The CDR3 DNA follows: TGTGCCACCAGTGAACCGGGACAGGGTACCCCTCATAACCCTCCCTCCTACGCTCAGTACTTC. Protein product: CATSEPGQGTPHNPPSYAQYF.